A selection of T cell receptor beta chains follows, all from one sample in a study of blood T cell repertoires in COVID-19. Some clones are missing from TCRdb's copy, which holds only in-frame ones; the method was immunoSEQ multiplex PCR. Of roughly 150,000 clones listed, approximately 80% are singletons. Sequenced: PBMCs or T cells enriched from blood (not recorded which). Every receptor here comes from a man aged 35 to 55 who had recovered from COVID-19. The conserved cysteine and the conserved F or W are not part of the CDR3 here. A D gene is named only where the DNA matches it firmly.

>TRBJ1-2|11|TRBV6-1|.
ASSEDGHGGYT
>TRBJ1-2|11|TRBV6-2/TRBV6-3|.
ASSYLSLYGYT
>TRBJ1-5|12|TRBV19|TRBD1
ASLQGNSNQPQH
>TRBJ2-5|9|TRBV12-3/TRBV12-4|.
ASSSRETQY
>TRBJ2-5|12|TRBV7-9|TRBD2
ASSMTSGGETQY
>TRBJ1-2|12|TRBV7-2|.
ASSARGGGRGYT
>TRBJ1-6|12|TRBV5-1|TRBD1
ASREVTGESPLH
>TRBJ2-2|14|TRBV9|.
ASSVRGRADTGELF
>TRBJ2-3|12|TRBV2|TRBD2
ASLLSGATDTQY
>TRBJ1-6|14|TRBV7-2|TRBD1
ASSSPGQGYDSPLH
>TRBJ2-7|11|TRBV18|TRBD2
ASSAGTSFEQY
>TRBJ1-1|13|TRBV7-9|.
ASSGQRDQNTEAF
>TRBJ2-7|11|TRBV11-3|.
ASSLSEGYEQY
>TRBJ1-2|12|TRBV6-5|.
ASSSRDPGRGYT
>TRBJ1-1|14|TRBV30|TRBD1
AWNPVAGTGRTEAF
>TRBJ1-4|12|TRBV5-1|.
ASSLKPGNEKLF
>TRBJ2-5|15|TRBV5-6|TRBD2
ASSQTVTSVPQETQY
>TRBJ1-3|16|TRBV9|.
ASSGHSSRQSSGNTIY
>TRBJ2-1|15|TRBV23-1|TRBD2
ASSRPRGGGGDNEQF
>TRBJ2-7|12|TRBV4-1|TRBD1
ASSPTGGSYEQY
>TRBJ2-2|12|TRBV7-3|.
ASSLVGGTGELF
>TRBJ1-1|10|TRBV6-5|.
ASSRQLLQAF
>TRBJ1-6|15|TRBV2|.
ASSERTGSSYNSPLH
>TRBJ1-2|11|TRBV11-2|.
ASSHPEPRGRT
>TRBJ2-3|10|TRBV11-3|.
ASSFGTDTQY
>TRBJ1-2|13|TRBV18|TRBD1
ASSPVTGGLDGYT
>TRBJ1-6|11|TRBV12-3/TRBV12-4|.
ASSLGRNSPLH
>TRBJ2-3|12|TRBV5-1|.
ASSLGQGRDTQY
>TRBJ1-4|11|TRBV6-5|TRBD1
ASTQGADEKLF
>TRBJ1-2|14|TRBV4-1|.
ASSRNLWRAVGGYT
>TRBJ1-2|12|TRBV6-5|TRBD1
ASSPDRGFSGYT
>TRBJ2-1|14|TRBV5-1|TRBD1
ASSLRRDREGGEQF